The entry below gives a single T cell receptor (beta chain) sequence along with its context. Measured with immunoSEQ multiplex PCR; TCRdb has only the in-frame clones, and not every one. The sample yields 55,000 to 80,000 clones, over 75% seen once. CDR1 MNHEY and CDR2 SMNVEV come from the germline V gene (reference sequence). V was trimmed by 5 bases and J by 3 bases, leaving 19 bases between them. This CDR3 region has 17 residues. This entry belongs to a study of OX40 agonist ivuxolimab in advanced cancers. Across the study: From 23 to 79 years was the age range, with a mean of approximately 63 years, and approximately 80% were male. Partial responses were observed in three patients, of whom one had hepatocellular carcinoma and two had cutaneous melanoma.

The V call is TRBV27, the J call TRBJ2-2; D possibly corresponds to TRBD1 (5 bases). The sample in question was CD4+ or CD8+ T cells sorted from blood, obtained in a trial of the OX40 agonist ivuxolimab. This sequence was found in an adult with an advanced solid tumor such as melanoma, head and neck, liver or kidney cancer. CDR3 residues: CASSVRATPGHTGELFF. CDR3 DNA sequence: TGTGCCAGCAGTGTCAGGGCAACTCCCGGGCACACCGGGGAGCTGTTTTTT.